Shown below are 9 T cell receptor beta chains from a single sample sequenced in a study of T cells after yellow fever vaccination. One entry per CDR3 protein, called by TCRdb with MiXCR from the 5' RACE reads. This table holds some 220,000 distinct CDR3 sequences, approximately 3% found once. Sequenced here: CD4+ T cells sorted from PBMCs, sampled 10 days after the yellow fever booster vaccination. The receptor source for this set is a man younger than 35 who received the YFV17D yellow fever vaccine.

This chain joins TRBV12-3 or TRBV12-4 and TRBJ1-1, with a tentative D call TRBD1 (6 bases). V lost 5 bases and J 6 bases, leaving 19 bases between the germline ends. This CDR3 is built from 15 residues. The CDR3 here is CASSPHRGGGSEAFF. DNA of the CDR3: TGTGCCAGCAGTCCCCATCGGGGGGGGGGCTCTGAAGCTTTCTTT.

The chain has TRBV9 and TRBJ2-6, with D maybe TRBD2 (5 bases). The V end lost 0 bases, the J end lost 3 bases, and 7 bases lay between the germline ends. CDR1 is SGDLS, CDR2 YYNGEE, per germline. The CDR3 sequence is 15 residues long. The CDR3 DNA sequence: TGTGCCAGCAGCGTAGGTGGAGGTGGGGCCAACGTCCTGACTTTC. Encoded protein: CASSVGGGGANVLTF.

The sample holds a few counts of this clonotype. J is TRBJ2-1 and V is TRBV28; D might be TRBD1 (6 bases). Germline V CDR1 and CDR2: MDHEN, SYDVKM. CDR3 size: 11 residues. Trimming left V 8 bases short and J 12 bases short, with 14 bases between. CDR3 sequence (DNA): TGTGCCAGCGGGGGCGATGGTCGGCAGTTCTTC. The encoded protein is CASGGDGRQFF.

This clonotype was observed at least ten times. The gene calls are TRBV6-2 or TRBV6-3 and TRBJ2-7; D is perhaps TRBD1 (6 bases). The CDR3 extends over 14 amino acids. V was pared by 6 bases and J by 7 bases, with 19 bases between. CDR1 MNHEY and CDR2 SVGEGT come from the germline V gene. As DNA, the CDR3 is TGTGCCAGCAGCAGACTCGGACAGCCCGCAGAGCAGTACTTC. It translates to CASSRLGQPAEQYF.

The chain links TRBV12-3 or TRBV12-4 to TRBJ1-1, with TRBD1 matching 9 bases. V lost 6 bases to trimming and J lost 1 base; unmatched junction nucleotides: 3. The CDR3 loop spans 14 amino acids. CDR3 residues: CASRLTGGNTEAFF. CDR3 bases: TGTGCCAGCAGGCTGACAGGGGGGAACACTGAAGCTTTCTTT.

This clonotype was observed many times. The V gene is TRBV7-2, the J gene TRBJ1-1, with D unclear. Per the germline V gene, CDR1 is SGHTA and CDR2 is FQGNSA. The CDR3 covers 12 residues. Deletions cut 3 bases from V and 11 bases from J, with 13 bases between. The CDR3 nucleotides read TGTGCCAGCAGCTTCGGGGAGACGGTGGCTTTCTTT. Its translation is CASSFGETVAFF.

This clonotype has more than one count but fewer than ten. V usage is TRBV24-1 and J usage is TRBJ2-5, with D possibly called TRBD1 or TRBD2 (6 bases each). V gave up 8 bases and J gave up 0 bases, with 9 bases separating them. CDR1 KGHDR and CDR2 SFDVKD come from the germline V gene. The length of the CDR3 is 13 residues. Here the CDR3 reads CATNGGHQETQYF. In DNA, the CDR3 is TGTGCCACCAACGGGGGCCACCAAGAGACCCAGTACTTC.

Ten or more counts support this clonotype. The gene calls are TRBV5-1 and TRBJ2-3; TRBD2 aligns across 8 bases. The CDR3 spans 15 residues. The germline gives CDR1 SGHRS, CDR2 YFSETQ. The ends lost 2 bases at V and 1 base at J; junction bases unmatched: 3. CDR3 in DNA: TGCGCCAGCAGCTTTTTGACTAGCGGCACAGATACGCAGTATTTT. Amino acids: CASSFLTSGTDTQYF.

The rearrangement joins TRBV7-2 to TRBJ2-1, with D uncertain. The V end lost 1 base, the J end lost 8 bases, and 12 bases lay between the germline ends. The CDR3 totals 14 residues. Germline assignment: CDR1 SGHTA and CDR2 FQGNSA. CDR3 nucleotide sequence: TGTGCCAGCAGCTTAGTGGGCGGTGACGATGAGCAGTTCTTC. Translating it yields CASSLVGGDDEQFF.